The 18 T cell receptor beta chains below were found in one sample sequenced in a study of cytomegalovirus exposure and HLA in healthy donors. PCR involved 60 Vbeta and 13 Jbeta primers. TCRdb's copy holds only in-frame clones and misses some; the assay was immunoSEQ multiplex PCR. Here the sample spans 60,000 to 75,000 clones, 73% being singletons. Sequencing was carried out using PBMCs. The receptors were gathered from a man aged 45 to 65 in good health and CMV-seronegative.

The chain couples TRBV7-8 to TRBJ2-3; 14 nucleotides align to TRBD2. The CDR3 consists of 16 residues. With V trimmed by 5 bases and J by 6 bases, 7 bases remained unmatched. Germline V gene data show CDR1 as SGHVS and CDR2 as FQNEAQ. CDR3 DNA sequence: TGTGCCAGCAGCCAGGGACTAGCGGGGGAGGAGGATACGCAGTATTTT. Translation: CASSQGLAGEEDTQYF. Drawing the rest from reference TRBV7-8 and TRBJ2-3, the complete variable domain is GAGVSQSPRYKVAKRGQDVALRCDPISGHVSLFWYQQALGQGPEFLTYFQNEAQLDKSGLPSDRFFAERPEGSVSTLKIQRTQQEDSAVYLCASSQGLAGEEDTQYFGPGTRLTVL.

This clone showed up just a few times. CDR3 nucleotides: TGTGCCAGCAGCTTGGGACACGCAATGAACACTGAAGCTTTCTTT. It translates to CASSLGHAMNTEAFF. V gene TRBV5-4 combines with J gene TRBJ1-1, with D unclear. This CDR3 region has 15 residues. The V gene's germline CDR1 is SGHNT and CDR2 YYREEE (reference sequence). The V end lost 0 bases, the J end lost 0 bases, and 9 bases lay between the germline ends.

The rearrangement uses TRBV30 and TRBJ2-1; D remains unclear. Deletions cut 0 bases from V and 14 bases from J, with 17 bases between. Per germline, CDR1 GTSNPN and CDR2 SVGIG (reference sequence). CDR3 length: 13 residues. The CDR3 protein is CAWSVGPPWSEFF. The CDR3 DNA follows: TGTGCCTGGAGTGTCGGTCCACCCTGGAGTGAGTTCTTC.

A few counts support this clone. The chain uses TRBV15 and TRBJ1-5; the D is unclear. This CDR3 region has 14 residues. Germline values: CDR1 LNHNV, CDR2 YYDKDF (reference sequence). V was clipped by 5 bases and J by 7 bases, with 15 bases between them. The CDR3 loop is CATSGPGSRQPQHF. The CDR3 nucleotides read TGTGCCACCAGCGGACCGGGGTCTAGACAGCCCCAGCATTTT.

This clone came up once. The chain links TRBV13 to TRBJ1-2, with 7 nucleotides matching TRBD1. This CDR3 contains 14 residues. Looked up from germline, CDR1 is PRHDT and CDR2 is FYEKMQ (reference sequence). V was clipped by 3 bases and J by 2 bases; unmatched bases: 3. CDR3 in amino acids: CASSLRGRNYGYTF. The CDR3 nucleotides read TGTGCCAGCAGCTTGAGGGGGCGGAACTATGGCTACACCTTC.

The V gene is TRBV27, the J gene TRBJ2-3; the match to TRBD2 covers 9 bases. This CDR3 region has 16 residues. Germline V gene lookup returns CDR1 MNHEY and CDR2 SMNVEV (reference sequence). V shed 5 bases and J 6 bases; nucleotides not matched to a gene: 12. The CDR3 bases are TGTGCCAGCAGTCCCAGCCAGCGGGGGGCTATGGATACGCAGTATTTT. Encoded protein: CASSPSQRGAMDTQYF.

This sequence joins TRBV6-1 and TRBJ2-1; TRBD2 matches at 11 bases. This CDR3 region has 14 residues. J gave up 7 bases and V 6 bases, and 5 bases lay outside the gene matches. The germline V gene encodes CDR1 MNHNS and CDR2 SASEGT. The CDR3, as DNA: TGTGCCAGCAGAGTACTAGCGGGGGCTAATGAGCAGTTCTTC. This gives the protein CASRVLAGANEQFF.

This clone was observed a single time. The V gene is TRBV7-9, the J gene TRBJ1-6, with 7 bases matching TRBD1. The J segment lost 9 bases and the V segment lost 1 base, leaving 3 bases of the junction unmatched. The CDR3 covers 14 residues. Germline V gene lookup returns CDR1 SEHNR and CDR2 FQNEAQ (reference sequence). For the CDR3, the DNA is TGTGCCAGCAGCTTAGAGGGGGCGGGTTCACCCCTCCACTTT. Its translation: CASSLEGAGSPLHF.

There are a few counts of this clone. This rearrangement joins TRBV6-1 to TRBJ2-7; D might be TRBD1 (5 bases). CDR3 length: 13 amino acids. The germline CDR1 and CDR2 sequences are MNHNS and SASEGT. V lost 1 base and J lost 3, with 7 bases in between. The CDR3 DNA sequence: TGTGCCAGCAGTGAAGGACAGTACTACGAGCAGTACTTC. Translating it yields CASSEGQYYEQYF.

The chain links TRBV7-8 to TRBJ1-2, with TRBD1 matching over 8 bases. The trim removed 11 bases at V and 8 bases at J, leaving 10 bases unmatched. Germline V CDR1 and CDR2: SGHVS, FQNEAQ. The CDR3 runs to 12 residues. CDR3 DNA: TGTGCCGTCCGACAGGGGCCCTTAGGCTACACCTTC. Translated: CAVRQGPLGYTF. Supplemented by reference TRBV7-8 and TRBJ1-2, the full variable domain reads GAGVSQSPRYKVAKRGQDVALRCDPISGHVSLFWYQQALGQGPEFLTYFQNEAQLDKSGLPSDRFFAERPEGSVSTLKIQRTQQEDSAVYLCAVRQGPLGYTFGSGTRLTVV.

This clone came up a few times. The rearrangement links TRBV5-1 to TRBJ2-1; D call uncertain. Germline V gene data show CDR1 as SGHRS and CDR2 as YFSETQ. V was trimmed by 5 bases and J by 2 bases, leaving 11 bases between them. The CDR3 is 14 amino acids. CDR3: CASRFRDAYNEQFF. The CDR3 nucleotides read TGCGCCAGCAGGTTTAGAGATGCCTACAATGAGCAGTTCTTC.

CDR3 sequence (DNA): TGTGCCTGGAGTGTGACAGGGGGCCGGTATGGCTACACCTTC. It yields the protein CAWSVTGGRYGYTF. The V and J genes are TRBV30 and TRBJ1-2; the match to TRBD1 covers 10 bases. The CDR3 runs to 14 residues. Looked up from germline, CDR1 is GTSNPN and CDR2 is SVGIG (reference sequence). The V gene end was trimmed by 0 bases and the J gene end by 5 bases; junction bases not matched to a gene: 3.

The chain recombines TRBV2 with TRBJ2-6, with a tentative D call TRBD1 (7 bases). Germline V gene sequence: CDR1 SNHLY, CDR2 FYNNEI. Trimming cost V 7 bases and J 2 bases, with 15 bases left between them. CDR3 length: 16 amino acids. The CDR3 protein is CASTRQGGAGANVLTF. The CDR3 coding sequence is TGTGCCAGCACCCGACAGGGCGGGGCTGGGGCCAACGTCCTGACTTTC.

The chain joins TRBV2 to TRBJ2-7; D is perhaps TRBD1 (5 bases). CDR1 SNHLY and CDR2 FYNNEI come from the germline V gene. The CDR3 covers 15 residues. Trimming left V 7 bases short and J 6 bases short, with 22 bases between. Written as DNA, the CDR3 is TGTGCCAGCACTAGACAGTTGTTCGACAAAACCGAGCAGTACTTC. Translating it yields CASTRQLFDKTEQYF.

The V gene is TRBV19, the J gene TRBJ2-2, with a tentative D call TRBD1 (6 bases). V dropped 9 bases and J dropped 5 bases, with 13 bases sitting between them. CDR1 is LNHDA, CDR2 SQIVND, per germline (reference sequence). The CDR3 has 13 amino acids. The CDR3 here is CASYRTATGELFF. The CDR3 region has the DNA TGTGCCAGCTACCGGACAGCTACCGGGGAGCTGTTTTTT.

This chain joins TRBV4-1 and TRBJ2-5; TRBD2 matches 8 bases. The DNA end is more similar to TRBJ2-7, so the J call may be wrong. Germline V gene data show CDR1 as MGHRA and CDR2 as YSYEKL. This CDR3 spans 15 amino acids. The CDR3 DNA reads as TGCGCCAGCAGCCAAGATCTTACTAGCGGCTACGAGCAGTACTTC. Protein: CASSQDLTSGYEQYF.

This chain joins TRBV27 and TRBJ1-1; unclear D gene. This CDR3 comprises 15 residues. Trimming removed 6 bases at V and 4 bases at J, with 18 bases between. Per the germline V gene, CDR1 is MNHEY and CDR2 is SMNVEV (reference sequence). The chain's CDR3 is CASSTTPGGATEAFF. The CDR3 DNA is TGTGCCAGCAGCACTACTCCCGGAGGCGCCACTGAAGCTTTCTTT.

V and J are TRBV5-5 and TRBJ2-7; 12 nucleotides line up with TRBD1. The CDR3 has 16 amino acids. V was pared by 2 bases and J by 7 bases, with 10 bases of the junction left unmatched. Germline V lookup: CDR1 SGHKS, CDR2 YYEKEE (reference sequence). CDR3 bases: TGTGCCAGCAGCTTTACTCCGGGACAGGGGGCGGAAGAGCAGTACTTC. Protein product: CASSFTPGQGAEEQYF.